This TCR beta chain was observed in a study of blood T cell repertoires in COVID-19. This clone was seen a few times. Sequencing used immunoSEQ multiplex PCR; TCRdb keeps in-frame clones, though not all of them. Of tens of thousands of clones in the sample, more than 85% were seen once. The CDR3 has 16 amino acids. Losses at the gene ends were 3 bases for V and 0 bases for J; bases not matched to a gene: 8. Per the germline V gene, CDR1 is MGHRA and CDR2 is YSYEKL. The sequencing input was peripheral blood. The clonotype was recovered from a middle-aged man with acute or convalescent COVID-19. The gene calls are TRBV4-1 and TRBJ2-7; 7 positions match TRBD1. CDR3 loop: CASSQNPGTASYEQYF. In nucleotides, the CDR3 is TGCGCCAGCAGCCAGAACCCCGGGACAGCCTCCTACGAGCAGTACTTC.